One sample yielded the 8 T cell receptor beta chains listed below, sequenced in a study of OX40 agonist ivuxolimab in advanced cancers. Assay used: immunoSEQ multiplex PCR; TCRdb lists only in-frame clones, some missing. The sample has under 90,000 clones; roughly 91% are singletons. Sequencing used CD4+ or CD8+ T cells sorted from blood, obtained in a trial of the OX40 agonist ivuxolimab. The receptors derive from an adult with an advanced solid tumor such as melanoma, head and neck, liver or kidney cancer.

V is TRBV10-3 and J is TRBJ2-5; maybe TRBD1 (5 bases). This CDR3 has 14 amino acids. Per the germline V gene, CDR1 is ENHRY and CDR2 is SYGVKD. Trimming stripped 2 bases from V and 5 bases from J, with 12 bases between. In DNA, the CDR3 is TGTGCCATCAGTGAGGCAGGGCTAGGGGAGACCCAGTACTTC. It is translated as CAISEAGLGETQYF.

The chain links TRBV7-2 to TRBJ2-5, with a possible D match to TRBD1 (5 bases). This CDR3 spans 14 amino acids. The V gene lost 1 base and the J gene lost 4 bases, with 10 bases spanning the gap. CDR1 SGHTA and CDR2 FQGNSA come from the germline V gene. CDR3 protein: CASSLVGAGETQYF. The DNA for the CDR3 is TGTGCCAGCAGCTTAGTAGGGGCCGGAGAGACCCAGTACTTC.

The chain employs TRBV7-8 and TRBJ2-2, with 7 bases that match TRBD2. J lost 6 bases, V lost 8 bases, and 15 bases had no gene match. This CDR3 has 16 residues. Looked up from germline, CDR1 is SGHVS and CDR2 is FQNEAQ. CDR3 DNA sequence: TGTGCCAGCTACGCCAGGTTTGCGGGAGAATCCGGGGAGCTGTTTTTT. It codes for CASYARFAGESGELFF.

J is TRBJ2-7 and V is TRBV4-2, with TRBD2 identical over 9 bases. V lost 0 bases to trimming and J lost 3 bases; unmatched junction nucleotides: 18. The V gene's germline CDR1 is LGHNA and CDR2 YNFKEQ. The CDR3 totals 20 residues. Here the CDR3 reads CASSQEWPGGLAYGDYEQYF. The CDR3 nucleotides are TGTGCCAGCAGCCAAGAATGGCCCGGGGGACTAGCCTATGGGGACTACGAGCAGTACTTC.

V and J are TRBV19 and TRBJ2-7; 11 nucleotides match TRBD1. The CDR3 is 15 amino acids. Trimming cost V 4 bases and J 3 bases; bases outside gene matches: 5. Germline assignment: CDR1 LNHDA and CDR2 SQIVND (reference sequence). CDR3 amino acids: CASSTRDRGGYEQYF. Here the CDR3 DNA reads TGTGCCAGTAGTACCCGGGACAGGGGGGGCTACGAGCAGTACTTC.

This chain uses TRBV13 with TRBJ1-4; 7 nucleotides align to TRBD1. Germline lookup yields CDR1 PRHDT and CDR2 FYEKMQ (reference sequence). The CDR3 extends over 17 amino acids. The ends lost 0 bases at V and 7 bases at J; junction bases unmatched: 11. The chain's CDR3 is CASSLGHQGEVGEKLFF. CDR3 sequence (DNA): TGTGCCAGCAGCTTAGGGCACCAGGGGGAGGTCGGTGAAAAACTGTTTTTT. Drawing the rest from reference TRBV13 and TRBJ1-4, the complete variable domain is AAGVIQSPRHLIKEKRETATLKCYPIPRHDTVYWYQQGPGQDPQFLISFYEKMQSDKGSIPDRFSAQQFSDYHSELNMSSLELGDSALYFCASSLGHQGEVGEKLFFGSGTQLSVL.

The CDR3 region is CASSFEISGVEQFF. CDR3 DNA: TGTGCCAGCAGCTTCGAGATTAGCGGGGTCGAGCAGTTCTTC. The rearrangement links TRBV5-6 to TRBJ2-1, with 8 nucleotides matching TRBD2. Germline values: CDR1 SGHDT, CDR2 YYEEEE. J gave up 10 bases and V 2 bases, and 8 bases lay outside the gene matches. CDR3 size: 14 residues.

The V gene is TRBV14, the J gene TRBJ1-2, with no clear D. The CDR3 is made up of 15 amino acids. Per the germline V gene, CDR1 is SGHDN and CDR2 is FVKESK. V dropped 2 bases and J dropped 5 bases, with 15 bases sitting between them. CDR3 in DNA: TGTGCCAGCAGCCAACTCGCGGGGAGGGAGTATGGCTACACCTTC. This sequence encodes CASSQLAGREYGYTF.